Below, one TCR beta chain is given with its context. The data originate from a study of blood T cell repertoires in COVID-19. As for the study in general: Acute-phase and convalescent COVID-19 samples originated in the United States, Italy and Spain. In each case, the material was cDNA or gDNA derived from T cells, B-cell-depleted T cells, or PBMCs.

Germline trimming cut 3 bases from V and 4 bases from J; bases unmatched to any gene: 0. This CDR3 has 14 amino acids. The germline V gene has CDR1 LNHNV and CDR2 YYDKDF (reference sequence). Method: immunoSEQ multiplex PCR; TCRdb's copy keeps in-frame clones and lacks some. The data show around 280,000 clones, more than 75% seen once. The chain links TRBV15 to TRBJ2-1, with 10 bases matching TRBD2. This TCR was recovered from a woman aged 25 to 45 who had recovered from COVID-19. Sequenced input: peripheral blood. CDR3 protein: CATSSSGRYNEQFF. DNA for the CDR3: TGTGCCACCAGCAGTAGCGGGAGGTACAATGAGCAGTTCTTC.